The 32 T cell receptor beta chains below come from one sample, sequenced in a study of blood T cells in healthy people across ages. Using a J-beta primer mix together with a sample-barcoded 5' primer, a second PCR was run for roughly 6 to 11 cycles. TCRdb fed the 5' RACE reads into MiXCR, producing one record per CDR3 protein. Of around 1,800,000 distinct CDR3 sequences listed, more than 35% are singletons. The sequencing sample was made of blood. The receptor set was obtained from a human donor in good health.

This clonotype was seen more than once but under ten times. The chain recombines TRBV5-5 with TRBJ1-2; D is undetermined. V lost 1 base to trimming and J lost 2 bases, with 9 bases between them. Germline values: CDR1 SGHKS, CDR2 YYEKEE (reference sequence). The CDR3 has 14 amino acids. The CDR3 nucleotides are TGTGCCAGCAGCTTGATAGCGGACAACTATGGCTACACCTTC. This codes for CASSLIADNYGYTF.

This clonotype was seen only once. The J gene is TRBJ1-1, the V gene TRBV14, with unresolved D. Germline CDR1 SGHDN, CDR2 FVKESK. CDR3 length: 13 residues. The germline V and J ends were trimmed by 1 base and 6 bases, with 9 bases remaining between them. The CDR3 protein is CASSQARSPEAFF. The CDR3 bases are TGTGCCAGCAGCCAAGCTAGGTCACCTGAAGCTTTCTTT.

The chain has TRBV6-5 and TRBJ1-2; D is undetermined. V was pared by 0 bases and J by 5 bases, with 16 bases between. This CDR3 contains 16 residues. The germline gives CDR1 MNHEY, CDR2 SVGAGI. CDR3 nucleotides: TGTGCCAGCAGTTACTCGATATTGATGTCCAGATATGGCTACACCTTC. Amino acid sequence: CASSYSILMSRYGYTF.

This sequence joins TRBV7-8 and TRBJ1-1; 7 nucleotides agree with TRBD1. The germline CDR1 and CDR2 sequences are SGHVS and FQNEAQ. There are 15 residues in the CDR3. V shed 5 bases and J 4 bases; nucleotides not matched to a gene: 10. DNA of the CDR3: TGTGCCAGCAGCCAACCTACAGGGGTGCCCACTGAAGCTTTCTTT. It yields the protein CASSQPTGVPTEAFF.

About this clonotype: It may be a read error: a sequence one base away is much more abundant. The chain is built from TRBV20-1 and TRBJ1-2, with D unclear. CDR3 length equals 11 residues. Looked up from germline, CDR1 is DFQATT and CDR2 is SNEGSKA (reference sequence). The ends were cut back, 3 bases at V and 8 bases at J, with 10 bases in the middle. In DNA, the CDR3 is TGCAGTGCTAGTAGCAGAAGCGGCTACACCTTC. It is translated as CSASSRSGYTF.

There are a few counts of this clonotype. In DNA form, the CDR3 reads TGCAGCGTTGAAATAACTGCGGTAAAAGCAGATACGCAGTATTTT. Translating it yields CSVEITAVKADTQYF. The J gene is TRBJ2-3, the V gene TRBV29-1; D remains ambiguous. The CDR3 has 15 residues. V lost 2 bases and J lost 4, with 16 bases in between. Germline V gene sequence: CDR1 SQVTM, CDR2 ANQGSEA.

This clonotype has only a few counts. The CDR3 loop is CASTRGPAETQYF. In nucleotides, the CDR3 is TGTGCCAGCACCAGGGGCCCCGCGGAGACCCAGTACTTC. This chain links TRBV12-3 or TRBV12-4 with TRBJ2-5; a weak D match, TRBD1 (6 bases). V gave up 7 bases and J gave up 5 bases, with 14 bases separating them. There are 13 residues in the CDR3.

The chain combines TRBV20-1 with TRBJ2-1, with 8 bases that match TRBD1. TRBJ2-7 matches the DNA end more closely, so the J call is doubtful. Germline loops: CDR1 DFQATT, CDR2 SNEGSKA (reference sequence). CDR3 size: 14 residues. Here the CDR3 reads CSATGVAHYNEQYF. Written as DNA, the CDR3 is TGCAGTGCGACAGGGGTCGCGCACTACAATGAGCAGTACTTC.

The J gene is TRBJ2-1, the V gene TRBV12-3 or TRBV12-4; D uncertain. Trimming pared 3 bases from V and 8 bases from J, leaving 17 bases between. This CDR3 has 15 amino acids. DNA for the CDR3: TGTGCCAGCAGTTTTGGCAGCCCGAGTGGTGATGAGCAGTTCTTC. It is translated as CASSFGSPSGDEQFF.

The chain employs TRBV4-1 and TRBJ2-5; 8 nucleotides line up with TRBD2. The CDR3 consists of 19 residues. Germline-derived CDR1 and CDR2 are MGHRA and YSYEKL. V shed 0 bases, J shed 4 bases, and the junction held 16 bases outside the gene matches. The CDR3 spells CASSQDKSGGMSFRETQYF. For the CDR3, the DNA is TGCGCCAGCAGCCAAGATAAAAGCGGGGGCATGTCATTCCGAGAGACCCAGTACTTC.

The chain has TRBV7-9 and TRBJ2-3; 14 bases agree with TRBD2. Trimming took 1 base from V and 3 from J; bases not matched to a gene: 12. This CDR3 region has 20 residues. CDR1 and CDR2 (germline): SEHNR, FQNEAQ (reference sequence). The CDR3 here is CASSLVYGLAGGQVTDTQYF. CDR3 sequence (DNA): TGTGCCAGCAGCTTAGTCTACGGACTAGCGGGGGGCCAAGTAACAGATACGCAGTATTTT.

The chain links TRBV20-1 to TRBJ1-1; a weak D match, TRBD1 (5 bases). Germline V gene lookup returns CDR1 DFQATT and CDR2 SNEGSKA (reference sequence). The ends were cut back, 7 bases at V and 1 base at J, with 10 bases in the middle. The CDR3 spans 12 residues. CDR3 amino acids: CSGVGTNTEAFF. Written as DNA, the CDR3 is TGCAGTGGGGTTGGGACGAACACTGAAGCTTTCTTT.

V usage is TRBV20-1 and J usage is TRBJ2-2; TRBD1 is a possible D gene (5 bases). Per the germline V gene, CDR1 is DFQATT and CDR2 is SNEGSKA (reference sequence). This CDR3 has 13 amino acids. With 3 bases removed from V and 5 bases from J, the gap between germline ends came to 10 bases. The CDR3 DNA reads TGCAGTGCTAGCGACAGCGTGACCGGGGAGCTGTTTTTT. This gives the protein CSASDSVTGELFF.

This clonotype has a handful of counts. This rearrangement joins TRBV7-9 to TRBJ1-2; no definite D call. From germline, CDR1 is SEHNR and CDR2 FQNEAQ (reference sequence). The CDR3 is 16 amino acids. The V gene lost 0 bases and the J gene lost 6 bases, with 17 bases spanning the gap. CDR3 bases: TGTGCCAGCAGCTTAGCGGTGGTCACAGATACCAATGGCTACACCTTC. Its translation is CASSLAVVTDTNGYTF.

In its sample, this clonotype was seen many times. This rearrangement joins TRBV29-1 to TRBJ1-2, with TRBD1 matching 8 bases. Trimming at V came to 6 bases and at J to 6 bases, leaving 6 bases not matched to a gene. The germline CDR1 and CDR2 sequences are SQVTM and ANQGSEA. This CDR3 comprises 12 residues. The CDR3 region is CSVRTGPHGYTF. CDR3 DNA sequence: TGCAGCGTGCGGACAGGGCCCCATGGCTACACCTTC. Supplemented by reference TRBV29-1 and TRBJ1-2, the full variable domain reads SAVISQKPSRDICQRGTSLTIQCQVDSQVTMMFWYRQQPGQSLTLIATANQGSEATYESGFVIDKFPISRPNLTFSTLTVSNMSPEDSSIYLCSVRTGPHGYTFGSGTRLTVV.

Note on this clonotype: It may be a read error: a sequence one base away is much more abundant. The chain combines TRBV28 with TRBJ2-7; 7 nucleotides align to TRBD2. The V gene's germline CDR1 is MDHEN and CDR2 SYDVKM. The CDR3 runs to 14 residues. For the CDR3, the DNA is TGTGGCAGCGAGGGAGGGTCCTACTCCTACGAGCAGTACTTC. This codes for CGSEGGSYSYEQYF.

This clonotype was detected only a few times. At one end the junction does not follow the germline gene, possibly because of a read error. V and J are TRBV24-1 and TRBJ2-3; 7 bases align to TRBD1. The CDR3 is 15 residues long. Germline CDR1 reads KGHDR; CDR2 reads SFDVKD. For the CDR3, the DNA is TGTGCCACCAGCGATTTAAAGGGGGCGGAGAATACGCAGTATTTT. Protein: CATSDLKGAENTQYF.

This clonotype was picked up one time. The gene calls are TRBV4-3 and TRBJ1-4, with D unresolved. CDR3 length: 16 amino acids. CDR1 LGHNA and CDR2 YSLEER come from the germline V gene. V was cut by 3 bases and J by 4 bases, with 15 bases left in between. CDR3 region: CASSQGSRGYNEKLFF. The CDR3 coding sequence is TGCGCCAGCAGCCAGGGTTCCCGGGGATATAATGAAAAACTGTTTTTT.

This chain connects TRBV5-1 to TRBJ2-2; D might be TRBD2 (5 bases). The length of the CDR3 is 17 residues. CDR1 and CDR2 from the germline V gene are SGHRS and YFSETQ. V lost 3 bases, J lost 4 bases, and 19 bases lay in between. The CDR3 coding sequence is TGCGCCAGCAGCTGGGCGGGCGGAGGCAGAATCACCGGGGAGCTGTTTTTT. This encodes CASSWAGGGRITGELFF.

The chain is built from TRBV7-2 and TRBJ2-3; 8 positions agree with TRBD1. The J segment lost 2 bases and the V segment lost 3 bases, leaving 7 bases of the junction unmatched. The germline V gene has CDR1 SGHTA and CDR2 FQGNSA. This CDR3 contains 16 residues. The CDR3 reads CASSFRGPSITDTQYF. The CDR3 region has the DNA TGTGCCAGCAGCTTCAGGGGGCCCTCGATCACAGATACGCAGTATTTT. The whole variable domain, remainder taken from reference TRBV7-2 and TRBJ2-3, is GAGVSQSPSNKVTEKGKDVELRCDPISGHTALYWYRQSLGQGLEFLIYFQGNSAPDKSGLPSDRFSAERTGGSVSTLTIQRTQQEDSAVYLCASSFRGPSITDTQYFGPGTRLTVL.

The CDR3 protein is CASSVSGTGLNEQFF. The DNA for the CDR3 is TGCGCCAGCAGCGTCTCCGGGACAGGGCTGAATGAGCAGTTCTTC. The chain has TRBV5-1 and TRBJ2-1, with TRBD1 matching 9 bases. V shed 4 bases, J shed 7 bases, and the junction held 9 bases outside the gene matches. The length of the CDR3 is 15 residues. Germline V gives CDR1 SGHRS, CDR2 YFSETQ.

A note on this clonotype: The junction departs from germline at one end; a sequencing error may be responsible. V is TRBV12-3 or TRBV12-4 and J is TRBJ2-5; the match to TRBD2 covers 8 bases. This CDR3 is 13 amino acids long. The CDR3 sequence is CTSSLAGRETQYF. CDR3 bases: TGTACCAGCAGTTTAGCGGGACGGGAGACCCAGTACTTC.

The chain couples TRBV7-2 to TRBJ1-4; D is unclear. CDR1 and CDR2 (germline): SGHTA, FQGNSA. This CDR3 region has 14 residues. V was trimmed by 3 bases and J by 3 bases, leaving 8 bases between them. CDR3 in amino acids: CASSFEWSNEKLFF. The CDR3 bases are TGTGCCAGCAGCTTTGAGTGGTCTAATGAAAAACTGTTTTTT.

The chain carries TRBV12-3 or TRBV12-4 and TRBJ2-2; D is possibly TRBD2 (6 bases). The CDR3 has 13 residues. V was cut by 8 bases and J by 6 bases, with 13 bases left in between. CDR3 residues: CASQIAGSGELFF. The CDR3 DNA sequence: TGTGCCAGCCAAATCGCGGGGTCCGGGGAGCTGTTTTTT.

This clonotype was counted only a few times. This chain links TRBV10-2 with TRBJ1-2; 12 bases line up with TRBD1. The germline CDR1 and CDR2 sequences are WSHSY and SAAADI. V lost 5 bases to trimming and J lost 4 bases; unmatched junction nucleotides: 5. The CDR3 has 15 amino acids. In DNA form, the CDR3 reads TGCGCCAGCAGTCATGGGACAGGGGGCGGCTATGGCTACACCTTC. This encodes CASSHGTGGGYGYTF.

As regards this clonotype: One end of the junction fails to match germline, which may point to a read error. The CDR3 reads CASSLWGAPNTGELFF. CDR3 nucleotide sequence: TGTGCCAGCAGCTTATGGGGGGCCCCGAACACCGGGGAGCTGTTTTTT. This sequence joins TRBV27 and TRBJ2-2; either TRBD1 or TRBD2 may supply D (6 bases each). The CDR3 is 16 residues long. Looked up from germline, CDR1 is MNHEY and CDR2 is SMNVEV (reference sequence).

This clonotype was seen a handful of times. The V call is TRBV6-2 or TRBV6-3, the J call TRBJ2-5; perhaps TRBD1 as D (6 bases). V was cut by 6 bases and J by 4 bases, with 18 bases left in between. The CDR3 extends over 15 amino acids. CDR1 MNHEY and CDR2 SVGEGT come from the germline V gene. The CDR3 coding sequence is TGTGCCAGCAGAAGGAGTGGCAGGGGCGGAGAGACCCAGTACTTC. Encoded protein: CASRRSGRGGETQYF.

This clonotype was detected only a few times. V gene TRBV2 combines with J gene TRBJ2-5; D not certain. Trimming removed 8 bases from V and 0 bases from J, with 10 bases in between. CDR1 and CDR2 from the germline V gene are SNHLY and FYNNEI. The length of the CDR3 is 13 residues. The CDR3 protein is CASAKENQETQYF. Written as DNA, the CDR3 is TGTGCCAGCGCTAAGGAGAACCAAGAGACCCAGTACTTC.

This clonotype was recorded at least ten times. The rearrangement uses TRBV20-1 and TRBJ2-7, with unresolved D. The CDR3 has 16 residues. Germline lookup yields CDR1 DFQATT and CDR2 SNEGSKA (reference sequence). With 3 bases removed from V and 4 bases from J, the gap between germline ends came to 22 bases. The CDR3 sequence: CSARGLAEGFSYEQYF. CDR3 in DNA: TGCAGTGCTAGGGGCCTCGCGGAAGGGTTTTCATACGAGCAGTACTTC.

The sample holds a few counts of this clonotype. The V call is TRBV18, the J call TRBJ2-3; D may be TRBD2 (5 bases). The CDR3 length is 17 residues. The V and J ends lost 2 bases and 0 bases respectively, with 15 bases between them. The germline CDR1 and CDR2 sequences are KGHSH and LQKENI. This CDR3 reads CASSPRIGGLSTDTQYF. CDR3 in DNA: TGTGCCAGCTCACCAAGGATAGGCGGGCTCAGCACAGATACGCAGTATTTT.

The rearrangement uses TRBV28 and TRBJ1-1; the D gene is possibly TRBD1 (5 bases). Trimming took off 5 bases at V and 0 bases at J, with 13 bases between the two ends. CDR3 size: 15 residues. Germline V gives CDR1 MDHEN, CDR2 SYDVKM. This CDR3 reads CASSPWTLLNTEAFF. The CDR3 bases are TGTGCCAGCAGTCCATGGACACTGTTGAACACTGAAGCTTTCTTT. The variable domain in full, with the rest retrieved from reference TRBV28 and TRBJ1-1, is DVKVTQSSRYLVKRTGEKVFLECVQDMDHENMFWYRQDPGLGLRLIYFSYDVKMKEKGDIPEGYSVSREKKERFSLILESASTNQTSMYLCASSPWTLLNTEAFFGQGTRLTVV.

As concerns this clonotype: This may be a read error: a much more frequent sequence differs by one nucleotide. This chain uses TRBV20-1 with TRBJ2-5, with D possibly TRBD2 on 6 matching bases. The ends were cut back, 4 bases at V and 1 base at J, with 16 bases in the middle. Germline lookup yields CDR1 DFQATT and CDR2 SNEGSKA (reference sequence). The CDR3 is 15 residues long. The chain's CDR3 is CSAIDIGGPQETQYF. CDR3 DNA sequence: TGCAGTGCTATTGACATAGGAGGGCCCCAAGAGACCCAGTACTTC.